The rows below give T cell receptor beta chains drawn from one sample of a study of blood T cell repertoires in COVID-19. Clones were sequenced by immunoSEQ multiplex PCR, and TCRdb holds only the in-frame ones, with some missing. The sample gives roughly 38,000 clones, approximately 89% of which show up once; more than 7% is in the top ten. Specimen: peripheral blood. The receptors here all came from a woman in her seventies with acute or convalescent COVID-19. Each CDR3 is given with its conserved first and last residue. The order of the fields is V gene, D gene, J gene, clone size, CDR3 DNA, CDR3 protein. The D gene is left open where the match is weak. Some rows have no size entry. The others give once, few or many, or a class for an expanded clone.

TRBV29-1	TRBD1	TRBJ2-2	medium-sized	TGCAGCGCCACTCCCGGGACAGCGAACACCGGGGAGCTGTTTTTT	CSATPGTANTGELFF
TRBV27	-	TRBJ1-2	-	TGTGCCAGCAGTTTACTGGGGGCGGACTATGGCTACACCTTC	CASSLLGADYGYTF
TRBV19	TRBD1	TRBJ1-5	-	TGTGCCAGTAAGAGGTCCCTGGACAGGGGGGGTCAGCCCCAGCATTTT	CASKRSLDRGGQPQHF
TRBV14	TRBD1	TRBJ1-4	-	TGTGCCAGCAGCCAAGCTGAGACAGGGCGCGGTTTTGAAAAACTGTTTTTT	CASSQAETGRGFEKLFF
TRBV9	TRBD1	TRBJ2-3	-	TGTGCCAGCAGCGCTTGGACAGGGGGCACAGATACGCAGTATTTT	CASSAWTGGTDTQYF
TRBV5-1	TRBD1	TRBJ1-2	-	TGCGCCAGCAGCTTACCGGGACAGGGAAACTATGGCTACACCTTC	CASSLPGQGNYGYTF
TRBV29-1	-	TRBJ1-1	-	TGCAGCGTCCGGGGGGGCTGGATGAACACTGAAGCTTTCTTT	CSVRGGWMNTEAFF
TRBV19	TRBD1	TRBJ1-2	-	TGTGCCAGTAGTACAGTAGACAGGGGCTATGGCTACACCTTC	CASSTVDRGYGYTF
TRBV2	TRBD2	TRBJ2-4	-	TGTGCCAGCAGTGGCCCCAGCGGGGGGGTAGCCAAAAACATTCAGTACTTC	CASSGPSGGVAKNIQYF
TRBV10-2	-	TRBJ1-1	few	TGCGCCAGCAGGGGAGGGAGAGTCGACACTGAAGCTTTCTTT	CASRGGRVDTEAFF